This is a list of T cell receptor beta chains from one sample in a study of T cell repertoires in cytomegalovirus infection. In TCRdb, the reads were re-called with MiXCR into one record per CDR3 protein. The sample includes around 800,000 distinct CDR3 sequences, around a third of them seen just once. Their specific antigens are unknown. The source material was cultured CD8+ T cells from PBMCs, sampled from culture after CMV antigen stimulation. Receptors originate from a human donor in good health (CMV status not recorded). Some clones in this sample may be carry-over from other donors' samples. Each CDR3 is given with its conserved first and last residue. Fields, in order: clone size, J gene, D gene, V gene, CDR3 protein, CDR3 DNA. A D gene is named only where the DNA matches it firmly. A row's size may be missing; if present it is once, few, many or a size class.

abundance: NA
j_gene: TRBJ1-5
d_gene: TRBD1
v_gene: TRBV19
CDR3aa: CASSDRDRGLVGQPQHF
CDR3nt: TGTGCCAGTAGTGACCGGGACAGGGGGTTAGTCGGTCAGCCCCAGCATTTT

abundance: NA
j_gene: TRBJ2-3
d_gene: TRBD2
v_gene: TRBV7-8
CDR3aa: CASSLGGTSYSQATQYF
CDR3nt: TGTGCCAGCAGCTTAGGAGGGACTAGCTATAGTCAGGCCACGCAGTATTTT

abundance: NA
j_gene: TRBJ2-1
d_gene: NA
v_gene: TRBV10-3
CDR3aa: CAICEEGSGNEQFF
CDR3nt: TGTGCCATCTGTGAGGAGGGGTCGGGCAATGAGCAGTTCTTC

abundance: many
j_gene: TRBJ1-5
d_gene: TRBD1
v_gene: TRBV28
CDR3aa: CASRKDRALISNQPQHF
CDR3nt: TGTGCCAGCAGAAAGGACAGGGCGTTAATTAGCAATCAGCCCCAGCATTTT

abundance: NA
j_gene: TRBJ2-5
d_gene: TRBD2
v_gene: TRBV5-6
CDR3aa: CASSPPGLAGGPRETQYF
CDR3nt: TGTGCCAGCAGCCCCCCGGGACTAGCGGGGGGGCCGAGGGAGACCCAGTACTTC

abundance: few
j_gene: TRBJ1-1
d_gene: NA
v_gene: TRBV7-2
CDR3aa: CASSPSGPLEAFF
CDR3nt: TGTGCCAGCAGCCCCTCAGGTCCCCTTGAAGCTTTCTTT

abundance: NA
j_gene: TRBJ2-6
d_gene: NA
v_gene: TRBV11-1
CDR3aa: CASSLRSYDSSGANVLTF
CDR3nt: TGTGCCAGCAGCTTGAGGTCCTATGACAGCTCTGGGGCCAACGTCCTGACTTTC

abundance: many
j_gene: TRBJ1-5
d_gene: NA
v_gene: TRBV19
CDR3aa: CASSTDDSTNQPQHF
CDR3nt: TGTGCCAGTAGTACCGACGACAGTACCAATCAGCCCCAGCATTTT

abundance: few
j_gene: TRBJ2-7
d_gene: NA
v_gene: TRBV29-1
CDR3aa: CSVDYGGMGTSYEQYF
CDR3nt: TGCAGCGTGGACTACGGGGGTATGGGGACCTCCTACGAGCAGTACTTC

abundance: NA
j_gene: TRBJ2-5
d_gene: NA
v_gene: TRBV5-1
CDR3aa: CASSFGGASGETQYF
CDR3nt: TGCGCCAGCAGCTTTGGGGGTGCCTCGGGAGAGACCCAGTACTTC

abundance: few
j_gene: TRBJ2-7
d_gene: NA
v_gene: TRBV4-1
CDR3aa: CASSQDQDRSYEQYF
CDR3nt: TGCGCCAGCAGCCAAGATCAGGACCGATCCTACGAGCAGTACTTC

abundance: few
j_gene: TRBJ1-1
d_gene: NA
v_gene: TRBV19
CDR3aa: CASSIGQELRLSTEAFF
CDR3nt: TGTGCCAGTAGTATAGGACAGGAACTCCGATTGAGCACTGAAGCTTTCTTT

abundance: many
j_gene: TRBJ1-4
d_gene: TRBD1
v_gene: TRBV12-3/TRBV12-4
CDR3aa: CASSLRTGASEKLFF
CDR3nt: TGTGCCAGCAGTTTACGGACAGGGGCTTCCGAAAAACTGTTTTTT

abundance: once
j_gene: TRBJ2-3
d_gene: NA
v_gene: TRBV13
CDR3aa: CASSPGGETTHTDTQYF
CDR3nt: TGTGCCAGCAGCCCCGGTGGGGAGACCACCCACACAGATACGCAGTATTTT

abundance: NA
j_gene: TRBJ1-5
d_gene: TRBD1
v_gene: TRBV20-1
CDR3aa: CSDPDRGRNQPQHF
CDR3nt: TGCAGTGACCCGGACAGGGGAAGGAATCAGCCCCAGCATTTT

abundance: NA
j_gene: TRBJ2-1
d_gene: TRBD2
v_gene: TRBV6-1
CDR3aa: CASTPGLALYNEQFF
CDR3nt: TGTGCCAGCACCCCTGGACTAGCGCTTTACAATGAGCAGTTCTTC

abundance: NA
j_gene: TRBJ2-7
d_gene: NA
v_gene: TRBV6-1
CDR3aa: CASSEGRRGVAYEQYF
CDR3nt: TGTGCCAGCAGTGAAGGTAGGAGGGGTGTTGCCTACGAGCAGTACTTC

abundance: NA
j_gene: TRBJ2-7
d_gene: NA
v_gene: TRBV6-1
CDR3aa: CASSELIGSGYEQYF
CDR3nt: TGTGCCAGCAGTGAACTGATTGGCTCCGGCTACGAGCAGTACTTC

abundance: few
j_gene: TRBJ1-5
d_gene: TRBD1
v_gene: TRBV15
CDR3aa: CAINDRGFGQPQHF
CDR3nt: TGTGCCATCAACGACAGGGGTTTTGGTCAGCCCCAGCATTTT

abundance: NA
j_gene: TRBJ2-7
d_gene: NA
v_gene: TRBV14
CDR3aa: CASSQDTVHYEQYF
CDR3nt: TGTGCCAGCAGCCAAGATACAGTACACTACGAGCAGTACTTC

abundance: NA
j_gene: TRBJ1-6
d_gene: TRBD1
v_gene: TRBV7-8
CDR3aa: CASSLEGNDRVRNSPLHF
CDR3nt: TGTGCCAGCAGCTTAGAGGGTAACGACAGGGTGAGGAATTCACCCCTCCACTTT

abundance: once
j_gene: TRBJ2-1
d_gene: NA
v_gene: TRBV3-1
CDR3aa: CASSHVRPGEVFF
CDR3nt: TGTGCCAGCAGCCATGTCCGTCCGGGAGAGGTGTTCTTC

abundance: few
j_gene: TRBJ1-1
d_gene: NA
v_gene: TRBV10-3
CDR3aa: CAISGIPGPGGNTEAFF
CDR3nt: TGTGCCATCAGTGGTATCCCAGGCCCGGGGGGGAACACTGAAGCTTTCTTT